This T cell receptor (beta chain) was found in a study of breast tumors, draining lymph nodes, adjacent tissues. General study results and limits: Luminal-like breast cancer showed significantly higher tumor–nontumor repertoire similarity than basal-like.

Breast cancer patients provided tissue from their axillary draining lymph nodes. One entry per CDR3 protein results from TCRdb running MiXCR on the multiplex PCR reads. This sample yields 150,000 to 250,000 distinct CDR3 sequences, of which around a third are seen a single time; roughly 4% belongs to the top ten. The trim removed 5 bases at V and 5 bases at J, leaving 7 bases unmatched. The CDR3 has 13 amino acids. The germline CDR1 and CDR2 sequences are DFQATT and SNEGSKA (reference sequence). In regard to this clonotype: Its antigen is not known.

The source is a female donor with breast cancer. Some clones in this sample may be carry-over from other donors' samples. Material for sequencing was axillary lymph node tissue. The chain couples TRBV20-1 to TRBJ1-1, with 8 bases matching TRBD1. CDR3: CSAPGQGGTEAFF. CDR3 DNA: TGCAGTGCTCCTGGACAGGGTGGAACTGAAGCTTTCTTT.